This T cell receptor beta chain stems from a study of T cell responses to AZD1222 COVID-19 vaccine. Some clones are missing from TCRdb's copy, which holds only in-frame ones; the method was immunoSEQ multiplex PCR. The sample lists around 140,000 clones, 80% to 95% occurring once. V was shortened by 2 bases and J by 2 bases, with 7 bases between the two germline ends. CDR1 is MGHDK, CDR2 SYGVNS, per germline. The CDR3 spans 13 residues. This receptor was taken from an adult in good health. The sequencing here drew on peripheral blood, taken on day 0 of AZD1222 vaccination. This chain connects TRBV25-1 to TRBJ2-7; D unclear. In DNA form, the CDR3 reads TGTGCCAGCAGTGAAATCGGAACCTACGAGCAGTACTTC. The encoded protein is CASSEIGTYEQYF.